This TCR beta chain was documented in a study of response to subunit inactivated influenza vaccine. Study observations and caveats: The authors proposed limited new T cell recruitment per seasonal influenza vaccination.

This CDR3 has 11 amino acids. Germline V gene lookup returns CDR1 SQVTM and CDR2 ANQGSEA. Each CDR3 protein is one row after TCRdb ran MiXCR on the RT-PCR reads. Of roughly 500,000 distinct CDR3 sequences listed, more than 15% are singletons. This clonotype occurred a few times. Antigen: not known. Sequence at one end of the junction differs from germline and may be a read error. This specimen was CD4+ T cells sorted from PBMCs, taken roughly 24 months after vaccination. The TCR originated in a man aged 50 to 69 who received an inactivated influenza vaccine. The chain recombines TRBV29-1 with TRBJ2-7; no clear D gene. CDR3 amino acids: CCVGFSDEQYF. Written as DNA, the CDR3 is TGCTGCGTTGGGTTTTCCGACGAGCAGTACTTC.